Following are 9 T cell receptor beta chains from one sample sequenced in a study of shared clonotypes between healthy human individuals. Repertoires were generated with immunoSEQ multiplex PCR, while TCRdb's copy carries only in-frame clones and drops some. Here the sample spans 2.3 million or so clones, roughly 93% being singletons. The sequencing input was naive CD4+ T cells from PBMCs. Indicated subset: CD45RA+ positively selected. These TCRs come from a man aged 18 to 35 in good health. Some clones in this sample may be carry-over from other donors' samples.

Comments on this clone: The same CDR3 can be traced to other DNA sequences in this sample. The chain links TRBV7-9 to TRBJ2-3; D may be TRBD1 (6 bases). The germline V gene has CDR1 SEHNR and CDR2 FQNEAQ (reference sequence). The V end was cut by 1 base, the J end by 4 bases, with 9 bases between. CDR3 length equals 14 residues. CDR3 coding DNA: TGTGCCAGCAGCTTAGGTGGGGGCGCAGATACGCAGTATTTT. It is translated as CASSLGGGADTQYF.

The chain uses TRBV7-6 and TRBJ2-5; tentatively, D is TRBD1 (6 bases). This CDR3 is 14 amino acids long. CDR1 is SGHVS, CDR2 FNYEAQ, per germline. Deletions cut 0 bases from V and 7 bases from J, with 12 bases between. CDR3 in DNA: TGTGCCAGCAGCTTAGCCCCAGGGGTGGGGACCCAGTACTTC. The encoded protein is CASSLAPGVGTQYF.

The chain couples TRBV19 to TRBJ2-1, with 16 bases aligning to TRBD2. Germline CDR1 reads LNHDA; CDR2 reads SQIVND (reference sequence). The trim removed 9 bases at V and 6 bases at J, leaving 14 bases unmatched. The CDR3 consists of 18 residues. The CDR3 loop reads CASKRWGLAGGPSNEQFF. DNA for the CDR3: TGTGCCAGCAAGCGTTGGGGACTAGCGGGAGGGCCTAGCAATGAGCAGTTCTTC.

The chain is built from TRBV14 and TRBJ1-1, with D unresolved. The CDR3 covers 14 residues. Germline V lookup: CDR1 SGHDN, CDR2 FVKESK. Trimming took 0 bases from V and 9 from J, leaving 14 bases between them. The CDR3 DNA reads TGTGCCAGCAGCCAAGATCTGAAGGCCCCTAAAGCTTTCTTT. It translates to CASSQDLKAPKAFF.

CDR3 nucleotides: TGTGCCAGCAGTTACTCGACAGGGGGCATCGCTGAAGCTTTCTTT. It encodes CASSYSTGGIAEAFF. V usage is TRBV6-6 and J usage is TRBJ1-1, with 10 nucleotides matching TRBD1. V was pared by 0 bases and J by 6 bases, with 4 bases of the junction left unmatched. This CDR3 has 15 amino acids. Germline CDR1 MNHNY, CDR2 SVGAGI (reference sequence).

The chain has TRBV18 and TRBJ2-5; possible D gene TRBD2, 5 bases. CDR3 size: 13 residues. The V gene lost 2 bases and the J gene lost 5 bases, with 9 bases spanning the gap. The germline V gene has CDR1 KGHSH and CDR2 LQKENI. In DNA, the CDR3 is TGTGCCAGCTCACCAGCTAGCTCGGAGACCCAGTACTTC. Translated, it gives CASSPASSETQYF.

The rearrangement links TRBV28 to TRBJ1-6; TRBD1 matches 9 bases. The length of the CDR3 is 15 residues. J lost 7 bases, V lost 0 bases, and 1 base had no gene match. Germline CDR1 and CDR2: MDHEN and SYDVKM. CDR3 sequence (DNA): TGTGCCAGCAGTTTATGGGGGACAGGGAATTCACCCCTCCACTTT. Protein product: CASSLWGTGNSPLHF. The full variable domain, with the rest looked up from reference TRBV28 and TRBJ1-6, is DVKVTQSSRYLVKRTGEKVFLECVQDMDHENMFWYRQDPGLGLRLIYFSYDVKMKEKGDIPEGYSVSREKKERFSLILESASTNQTSMYLCASSLWGTGNSPLHFGNGTRLTVT.

This chain connects TRBV7-2 to TRBJ1-4; no clear D. The CDR3 is 16 amino acids. Trimming shortened V by 2 bases and J by 0 bases, and 10 bases separated the two germline ends. Germline V lookup: CDR1 SGHTA, CDR2 FQGNSA. The CDR3 DNA sequence: TGTGCCAGCAGCTTAATGCCCCTAGCAACTAATGAAAAACTGTTTTTT. Its protein is CASSLMPLATNEKLFF.

V usage is TRBV6-1 and J usage is TRBJ2-7, with D perhaps assigned TRBD1 or TRBD2 (6 bases each). Germline V gene sequence: CDR1 MNHNS, CDR2 SASEGT. This CDR3 region has 15 residues. The V end was cut by 9 bases, the J end by 2 bases, with 20 bases between. The CDR3: CASGGTTGLAYEQYF. CDR3 bases: TGTGCCAGTGGGGGGACCACAGGGCTCGCCTACGAGCAGTACTTC.